The 29 T cell receptor beta chains presented below share a single source sample, sequenced in a study of T cells expressing NK-cell markers. TCRdb reprocessed the 5' RACE reads and stores each CDR3 protein as one record, lacking DNA. This sample contains hundreds of thousands of distinct CDR3 sequences. Sequencing was performed on blood T cells: a sorted CD56 or NKG2C T cell subset, CD4+ or CD8+ T cells, or bulk PBMC T cells (not recorded which). These receptors originate from a man between 18 and 69 years old in good health.

The genes are TRBV7-8 and TRBJ2-7; the D gene TCRdb calls, TRBD1, cannot be checked with no DNA. The germline V gene encodes CDR1 SGHVS and CDR2 FQNEAQ. CDR3 length: 17 residues. The CDR3 is CASSPGQGRISSYEQYF. Full variable domain (missing parts from reference TRBV7-8 and TRBJ2-7): GAGVSQSPRYKVAKRGQDVALRCDPISGHVSLFWYQQALGQGPEFLTYFQNEAQLDKSGLPSDRFFAERPEGSVSTLKIQRTQQEDSAVYLCASSPGQGRISSYEQYFGPGTRLTVT.

This sequence joins TRBV2 and TRBJ2-5; TCRdb lists TRBD1, though no DNA is available to test this call. Germline V lookup: CDR1 SNHLY, CDR2 FYNNEI. The CDR3 has 14 residues. CDR3 sequence reads: CATSVDSPEETQYF. Full variable domain (rest looked up from reference TRBV2 and TRBJ2-5): EPEVTQTPSHQVTQMGQEVILRCVPISNHLYFYWYRQILGQKVEFLVSFYNNEISEKSEIFDDQFSVERPDGSNFTLKIRSTKLEDSAMYFCATSVDSPEETQYFGPGTRLLVL.

The CDR3 is CASSRSPGGRNEQFF. The V and J genes are TRBV21-1 and TRBJ2-1; as DNA is missing, the TRBD1 call by TCRdb cannot be tested. TRBV21-1 is noted as a pseudogene. The CDR3 loop spans 15 amino acids.

J is TRBJ2-3 and V is TRBV2; there is no DNA to check the TCRdb D call of TRBD2. Per germline, CDR1 SNHLY and CDR2 FYNNEI. The CDR3 has 17 residues. The CDR3: CASSEGLAGGLPDTQYF.

This sequence joins TRBV3-1 and TRBJ1-2; with no DNA, the TCRdb D assignment of TRBD1 cannot be verified. Germline CDR1 LGHDT, CDR2 YNNKEL (reference sequence). There are 14 residues in the CDR3. CDR3 region: CASSKGQRAGGYTF.

The CDR3 protein is CASSLSKGARWGTDTQYF. This rearrangement joins TRBV12-3 or TRBV12-4 to TRBJ2-3; TCRdb picks TRBD1, but there is no DNA to check that call. The CDR3 runs 18 residues.

The J gene is TRBJ1-2, the V gene TRBV16; TCRdb proposes TRBD1, but this gene call is untestable without DNA. The CDR3 length is 14 residues. The germline gives CDR1 KGHSY, CDR2 FQNENV. CDR3 region: CASSRDRGRYGYTF. The full variable domain, rest sourced from reference TRBV16 and TRBJ1-2, is GEEVAQTPKHLVRGEGQKAKLYCAPIKGHSYVFWYQQVLKNEFKFLISFQNENVFDETGMPKERFSAKCLPNSPCSLEIQATKLEDSAVYFCASSRDRGRYGYTFGSGTRLTVV.

The J gene is TRBJ1-5, the V gene TRBV5-6; TCRdb proposes TRBD1, but this gene call is untestable without DNA. CDR3 length: 13 residues. Germline CDR1 SGHDT, CDR2 YYEEEE. Here the CDR3 reads CASSLWGRQPQHF.

The CDR3 here is CAWRAPGLDPYPYF. The rearrangement uses TRBV30 and TRBJ2-7; the D call of TRBD2 rests on TCRdb alone, since no DNA is present to check it. This CDR3 has 14 amino acids. Germline lookup yields CDR1 GTSNPN and CDR2 SVGIG (reference sequence). The variable domain in full, with the rest retrieved from reference TRBV30 and TRBJ2-7, is SQTIHQWPATLVQPVGSPLSLECTVEGTSNPNLYWYRQAAGRGLQLLFYSVGIGQISSEVPQNLSASRPQDRQFILSSKKLLLSDSGFYLCAWRAPGLDPYPYFGPGTRLTVT.

The rearrangement uses TRBV6-4 and TRBJ2-1; TCRdb's D call, TRBD1, is unchecked because there is no DNA. Germline CDR1 is MRHNA and CDR2 is SNTAGT. The CDR3 extends over 16 amino acids. CDR3 protein: CASSGHRTSSYNEQFF.

The chain links TRBV6-5 to TRBJ1-2; checking the TCRdb D call of TRBD1 is not possible without DNA. This CDR3 spans 15 amino acids. The germline CDR1 and CDR2 sequences are MNHEY and SVGAGI. The CDR3 here is CASSYAPGQTNGYTF.

This chain joins TRBV19 and TRBJ2-3; TCRdb lists TRBD1, though no DNA is available to test this call. CDR1 is LNHDA, CDR2 SQIVND, per germline (reference sequence). This CDR3 region has 14 residues. This CDR3 is CASSTSGRTDTQYF.

The V call is TRBV9, the J call TRBJ1-1; TCRdb's D gene call, TRBD1, goes unchecked for lack of DNA. This CDR3 contains 16 residues. Germline-derived CDR1 and CDR2 are SGDLS and YYNGEE. CDR3 in amino acids: CASSRSTGVRNTEAFF.

This sequence joins TRBV29-1 and TRBJ1-1; checking the TCRdb D call of TRBD1 is not possible without DNA. CDR3 length: 14 residues. From germline, CDR1 is SQVTM and CDR2 ANQGSEA. The chain's CDR3 is CSVGVVGRNTEAFF.

The chain employs TRBV12-3 or TRBV12-4 and TRBJ1-5. The CDR3 totals 19 residues. CDR3 sequence reads: CASSLQRSLRGVSNQPQHF.

The V gene is TRBV3-1, the J gene TRBJ2-4; TCRdb selects TRBD2, and the lack of DNA leaves this call unchecked. The germline CDR1 and CDR2 sequences are LGHDT and YNNKEL (reference sequence). This CDR3 has 13 residues. CDR3 protein: CASSQDRGGIQYF.

The chain carries TRBV20-1 and TRBJ1-1; there is no DNA to check the TCRdb D call of TRBD1. The CDR3 runs to 13 residues. Germline CDR1 and CDR2: DFQATT and SNEGSKA (reference sequence). CDR3: CSARDPGPEKAFF.

The V and J genes are TRBV5-4 and TRBJ2-1; TCRdb's assignment of TRBD2 cannot be checked, as there is no DNA. CDR1 and CDR2 from the germline V gene are SGHNT and YYREEE (reference sequence). This CDR3 spans 16 amino acids. CDR3 sequence: CASSRLAGRTYNEQFF. Based on the CDR3 plus reference TRBV5-4 and TRBJ2-1, the full variable domain is ETGVTQSPTHLIKTRGQQVTLRCSSQSGHNTVSWYQQALGQGPQFIFQYYREEENGRGNFPPRFSGLQFPNYSSELNVNALELDDSALYLCASSRLAGRTYNEQFFGPGTRLTVL.

This chain uses TRBV15 with TRBJ1-4; lacking DNA, the TRBD1 call made by TCRdb goes unchecked. The germline V gene encodes CDR1 LNHNV and CDR2 YYDKDF (reference sequence). CDR3 length equals 14 residues. The CDR3 sequence is CATSHNRDFGKLFF.

V is TRBV5-1 and J is TRBJ2-7; TCRdb selects TRBD2, and the lack of DNA leaves this call unchecked. This CDR3 is built from 15 residues. Germline V lookup: CDR1 SGHRS, CDR2 YFSETQ. Here the CDR3 reads CASSSGMGGTYEQYF.

V and J are TRBV19 and TRBJ2-1; TCRdb's D call of TRBD2 is untestable without DNA. The CDR3 contains 16 residues. Germline CDR1 LNHDA, CDR2 SQIVND (reference sequence). CDR3 amino acids: CASSIGGAGGSNEQFF.

The chain carries TRBV27 and TRBJ2-3; lacking DNA, the TRBD2 call made by TCRdb goes unchecked. CDR1 and CDR2 (germline): MNHEY, SMNVEV (reference sequence). This CDR3 contains 13 residues. CDR3 in amino acids: CASRGQTVDTQYF.

The chain carries TRBV29-1 and TRBJ2-3; there is no DNA to check the TCRdb D call of TRBD2. The CDR3 length is 13 residues. Germline CDR1 and CDR2: SQVTM and ANQGSEA. Here the CDR3 reads CSGWASGGDTQYF.

The V gene is TRBV7-8, the J gene TRBJ1-3; the TCRdb D gene call, TRBD1, has no DNA to confirm it. This CDR3 spans 15 amino acids. CDR1 SGHVS and CDR2 FQNEAQ come from the germline V gene. The CDR3 region is CASRGGTRHGNTIYF. The full variable domain, its missing parts supplied by reference TRBV7-8 and TRBJ1-3, is GAGVSQSPRYKVAKRGQDVALRCDPISGHVSLFWYQQALGQGPEFLTYFQNEAQLDKSGLPSDRFFAERPEGSVSTLKIQRTQQEDSAVYLCASRGGTRHGNTIYFGEGSWLTVV.

The genes are TRBV6-1 and TRBJ2-7; TCRdb outputs TRBD2, but without DNA this stays unchecked. CDR3 length: 16 amino acids. The germline CDR1 and CDR2 sequences are MNHNS and SASEGT. CDR3 protein: CASSVRSGGPSYEQYF.

The rearrangement links TRBV29-1 to TRBJ1-1. Germline CDR1 SQVTM, CDR2 ANQGSEA. This CDR3 spans 13 amino acids. The CDR3 loop reads CSAKGSGNTEAFF.

The J gene is TRBJ1-3, the V gene TRBV18; absent DNA, TCRdb's TRBD1 call cannot be checked. The CDR3 covers 15 residues. CDR1 and CDR2 (germline): KGHSH, LQKENI. This CDR3 reads CASSPDQGAGNTIYF.

The chain employs TRBV20-1 and TRBJ2-5; TCRdb calls TRBD1, which cannot be checked without DNA. The length of the CDR3 is 16 residues. Germline-derived CDR1 and CDR2 are DFQATT and SNEGSKA (reference sequence). CDR3 in amino acids: CSASPPRGYKKETQYF.

The CDR3 loop reads CASSSLEQANNEQFF. This chain joins TRBV12-3 or TRBV12-4 and TRBJ2-1. CDR3 size: 15 residues.